This TCR beta chain appears in the sequencing data of a study of cytomegalovirus exposure and HLA in healthy donors. The PCR used 60 Vbeta and 13 Jbeta primers. Libraries were prepared by immunoSEQ multiplex PCR; TCRdb keeps only in-frame clonotypes and omits some of them. Recorded here are just under 65,000 clones; the top ten clones represent less than 20%. Losses at the gene ends were 5 bases for V and 2 bases for J; bases not matched to a gene: 9. Per the germline V gene, CDR1 is SGHRS and CDR2 is YFSETQ. CDR3 length equals 16 residues. The V gene is TRBV5-1, the J gene TRBJ2-1; TRBD2 matches 8 bases. Sequenced input: PBMCs. The clonotype was recovered from a boy between 10 and 17 years old in good health and CMV-seronegative. Here the CDR3 reads CASSYRGGAAYNEQFF. The CDR3 DNA reads TGCGCCAGCAGTTACCGGGGGGGGGCCGCCTACAATGAGCAGTTCTTC. Drawing the rest from reference TRBV5-1 and TRBJ2-1, the complete variable domain is KAGVTQTPRYLIKTRGQQVTLSCSPISGHRSVSWYQQTPGQGLQFLFEYFSETQRNKGNFPGRFSGRQFSNSRSEMNVSTLELGDSALYLCASSYRGGAAYNEQFFGPGTRLTVL.